The T cell receptor beta chain described here comes from a study of beta chain features in type 1 diabetes. Study-level points and caveats: Among all four CD4+ subsets, Type 1 diabetes patients had TCRB CDR3s that were moderately but significantly shorter.

There are 17 residues in the CDR3. The germline V gene encodes CDR1 MDHEN and CDR2 SYDVKM. The V end was cut by 5 bases, the J end by 5 bases, with 22 bases between. Expressed TCRB transcripts were sequenced because the entire RNA isolate underwent reverse transcription. Naive, central memory and regulatory T cell samples averaged about 3.57 million immunoSEQ reads each. TCRdb's table, derived via immunoSEQ multiplex PCR, lists solely in-frame clones and lacks some. Among fewer than 450,000 clones listed, approximately 13% were seen once. A word on this clone: As yet, its antigen is unknown.

Sorting based on CD45RO/CCR7/CD25/CD127/CD95/CD27 separated CD4+ naive, central memory, regulatory and stem cell-like memory cells. This chain joins TRBV28 and TRBJ2-1; the D gene is possibly TRBD2 (6 bases). The source of this sequence is a woman aged 18-30 years with type 1 diabetes. Sequences were obtained from naive CD4+ T cells from blood. CDR3 nucleotide sequence: TGTGCCAGCAGTCCACCTCGGGGGATCAAGCCCGACAATGAGCAGTTCTTC. Translation: CASSPPRGIKPDNEQFF.